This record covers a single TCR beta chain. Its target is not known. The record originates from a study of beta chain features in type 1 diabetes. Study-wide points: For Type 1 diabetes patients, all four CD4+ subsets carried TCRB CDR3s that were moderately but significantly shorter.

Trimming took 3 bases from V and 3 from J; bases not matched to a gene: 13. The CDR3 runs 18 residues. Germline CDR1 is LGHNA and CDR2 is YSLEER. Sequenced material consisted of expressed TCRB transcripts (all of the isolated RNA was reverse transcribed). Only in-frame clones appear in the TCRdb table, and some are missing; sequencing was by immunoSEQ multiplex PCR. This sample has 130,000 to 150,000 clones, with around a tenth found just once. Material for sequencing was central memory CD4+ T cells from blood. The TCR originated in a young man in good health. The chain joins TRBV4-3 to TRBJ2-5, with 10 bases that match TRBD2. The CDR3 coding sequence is TGCGCCAGCAGCCAGCTGACTGTGAGCGGGGGGGCTAAAGAGACCCAGTACTTC. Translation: CASSQLTVSGGAKETQYF.